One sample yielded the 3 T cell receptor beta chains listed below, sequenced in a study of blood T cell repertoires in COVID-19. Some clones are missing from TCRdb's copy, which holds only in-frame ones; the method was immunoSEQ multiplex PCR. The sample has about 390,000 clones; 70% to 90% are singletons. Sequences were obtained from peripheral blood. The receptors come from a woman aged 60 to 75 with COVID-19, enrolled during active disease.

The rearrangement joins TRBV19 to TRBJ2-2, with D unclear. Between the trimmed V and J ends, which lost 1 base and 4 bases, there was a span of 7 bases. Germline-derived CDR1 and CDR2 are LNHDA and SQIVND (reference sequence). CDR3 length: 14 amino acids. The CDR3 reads CASSIGGTTGELFF. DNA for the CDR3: TGTGCCAGTAGTATAGGTGGCACCACCGGGGAGCTGTTTTTT. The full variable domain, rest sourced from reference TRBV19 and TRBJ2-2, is DGGITQSPKYLFRKEGQNVTLSCEQNLNHDAMYWYRQDPGQGLRLIYYSQIVNDFQKGDIAEGYSVSREKKESFPLTVTSAQKNPTAFYLCASSIGGTTGELFFGEGSRLTVL.

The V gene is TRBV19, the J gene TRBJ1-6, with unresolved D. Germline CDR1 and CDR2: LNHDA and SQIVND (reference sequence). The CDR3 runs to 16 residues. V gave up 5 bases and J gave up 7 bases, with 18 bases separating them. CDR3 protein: CASSPGSRRGNSPLHF. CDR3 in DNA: TGTGCCAGTAGTCCCGGGAGCCGGCGGGGAAATTCACCCCTCCACTTT.

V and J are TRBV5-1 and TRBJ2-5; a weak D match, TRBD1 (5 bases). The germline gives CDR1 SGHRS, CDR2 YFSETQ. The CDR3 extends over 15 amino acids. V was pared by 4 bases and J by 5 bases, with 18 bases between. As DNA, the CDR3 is TGCGCCAGCAGCCGAGACAACAGCAGGGCGGAGACCCAGTACTTC. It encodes CASSRDNSRAETQYF.